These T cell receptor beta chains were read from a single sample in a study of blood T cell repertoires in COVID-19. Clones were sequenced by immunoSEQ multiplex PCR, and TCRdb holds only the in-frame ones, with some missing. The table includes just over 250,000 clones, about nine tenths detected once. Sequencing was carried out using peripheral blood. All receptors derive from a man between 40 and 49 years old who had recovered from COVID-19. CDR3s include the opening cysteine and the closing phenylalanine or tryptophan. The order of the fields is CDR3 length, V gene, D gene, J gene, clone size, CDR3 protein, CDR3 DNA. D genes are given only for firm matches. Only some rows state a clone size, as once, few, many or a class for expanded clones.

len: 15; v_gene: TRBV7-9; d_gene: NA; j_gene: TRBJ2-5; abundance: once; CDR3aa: CASSLGSGNTETQYF; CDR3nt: TGTGCCAGCAGCTTAGGATCGGGGAATACAGAGACCCAGTACTTC
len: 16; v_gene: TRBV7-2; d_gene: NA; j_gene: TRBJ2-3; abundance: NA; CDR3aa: CASSPLRRGATDTQYF; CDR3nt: TGTGCCAGCAGTCCCCTCCGGAGGGGCGCGACCGATACGCAGTATTTT
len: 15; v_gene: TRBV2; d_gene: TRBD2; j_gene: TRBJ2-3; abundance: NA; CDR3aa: CASRPSGWPTDTQYF; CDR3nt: TGTGCCAGCAGGCCTAGCGGGTGGCCCACAGATACGCAGTATTTT
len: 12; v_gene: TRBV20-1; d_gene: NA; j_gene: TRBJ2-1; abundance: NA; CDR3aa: CSASKLSDEQFF; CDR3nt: TGCAGTGCCAGTAAACTCTCCGATGAGCAGTTCTTC
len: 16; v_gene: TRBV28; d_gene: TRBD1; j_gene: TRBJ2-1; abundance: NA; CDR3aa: CASSLLGTGGRFEQFF; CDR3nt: TGTGCCAGCAGTTTACTGGGGACAGGGGGCCGGTTTGAGCAGTTCTTC
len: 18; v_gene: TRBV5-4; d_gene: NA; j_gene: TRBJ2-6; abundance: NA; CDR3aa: CASSTRGRFGSGANVLTF; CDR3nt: TGTGCCAGCAGCACCAGGGGAAGATTTGGGTCTGGGGCCAACGTCCTGACTTTC
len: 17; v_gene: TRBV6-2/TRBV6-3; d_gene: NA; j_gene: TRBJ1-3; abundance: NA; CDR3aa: CASSRIPTGTSGNTIYF; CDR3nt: TGTGCCAGCAGCCGAATACCCACAGGGACCTCTGGAAACACCATATATTTT
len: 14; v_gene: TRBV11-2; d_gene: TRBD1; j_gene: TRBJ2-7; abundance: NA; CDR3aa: CASRKQGAGYEQYF; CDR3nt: TGTGCCAGCAGGAAACAGGGGGCCGGCTACGAGCAGTACTTC
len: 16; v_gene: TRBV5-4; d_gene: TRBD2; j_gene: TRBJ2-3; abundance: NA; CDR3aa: CASKPIAGGPTDTQYF; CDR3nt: TGTGCCAGCAAACCCATAGCGGGAGGGCCGACAGATACGCAGTATTTT
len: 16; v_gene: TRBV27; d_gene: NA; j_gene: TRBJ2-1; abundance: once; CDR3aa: CASSLGAGRAYNEQFF; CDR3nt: TGTGCCAGCAGTTTAGGGGCAGGGCGCGCCTACAATGAGCAGTTCTTC
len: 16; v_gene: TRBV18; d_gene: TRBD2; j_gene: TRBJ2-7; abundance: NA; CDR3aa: CASSIHPAGTTGEQYF; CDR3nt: TGTGCCAGCTCTATCCACCCGGCAGGGACTACGGGAGAGCAGTACTTC
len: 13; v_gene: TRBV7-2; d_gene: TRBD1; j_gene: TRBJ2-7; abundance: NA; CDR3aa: CASSSTGFYEQYF; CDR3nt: TGTGCCAGCAGCTCGACAGGGTTCTACGAGCAGTACTTC
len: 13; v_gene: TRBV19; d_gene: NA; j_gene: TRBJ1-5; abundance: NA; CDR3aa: CASKSAAGQPQHF; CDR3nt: TGTGCCAGTAAGTCAGCGGCGGGGCAGCCCCAGCATTTT
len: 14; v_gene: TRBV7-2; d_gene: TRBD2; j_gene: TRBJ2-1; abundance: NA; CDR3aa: CASSVSGTYNEQFF; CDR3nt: TGTGCCAGCAGCGTTAGCGGGACCTACAATGAGCAGTTCTTC
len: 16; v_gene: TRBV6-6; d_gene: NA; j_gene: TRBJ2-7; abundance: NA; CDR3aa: CASIQLSRTYPYEQYF; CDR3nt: TGTGCCAGCATCCAACTATCCCGGACTTACCCCTACGAGCAGTACTTC
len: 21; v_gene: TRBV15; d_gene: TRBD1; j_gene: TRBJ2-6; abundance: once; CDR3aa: CATSRGRVGTGGMTGANVLTF; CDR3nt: TGTGCCACCAGCAGAGGGAGGGTAGGGACAGGGGGAATGACTGGGGCCAACGTCCTGACTTTC
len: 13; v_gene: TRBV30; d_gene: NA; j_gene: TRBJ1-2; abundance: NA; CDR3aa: CAWSDRLDTGYTF; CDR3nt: TGTGCCTGGAGTGACAGGTTGGATACTGGCTACACCTTC
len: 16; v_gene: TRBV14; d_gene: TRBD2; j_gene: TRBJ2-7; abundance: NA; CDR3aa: CASSPWTSGRANEQYF; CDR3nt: TGTGCCAGCAGCCCGTGGACTAGCGGGAGGGCCAACGAGCAGTACTTC
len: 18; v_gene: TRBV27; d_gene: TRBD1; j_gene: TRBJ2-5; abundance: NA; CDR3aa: CASSETAPSTGWRETQYF; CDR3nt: TGTGCCAGCAGCGAAACTGCGCCATCGACAGGGTGGAGAGAGACCCAGTACTTC
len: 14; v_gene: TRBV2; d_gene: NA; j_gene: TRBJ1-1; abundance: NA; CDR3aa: CASSEMWGHTEAFF; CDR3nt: TGTGCCAGCAGTGAAATGTGGGGGCACACTGAAGCTTTCTTT
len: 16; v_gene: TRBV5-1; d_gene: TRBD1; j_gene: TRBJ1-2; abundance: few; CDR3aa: CASSFVGQGIIDGYTF; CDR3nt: TGCGCCAGCAGCTTTGTCGGACAGGGCATCATTGATGGCTACACCTTC
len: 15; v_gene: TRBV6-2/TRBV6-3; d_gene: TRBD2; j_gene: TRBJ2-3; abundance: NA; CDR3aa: CASSYRGGARDTQYF; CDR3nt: TGTGCCAGCAGTTACCGCGGGGGGGCCCGGGATACGCAGTATTTT
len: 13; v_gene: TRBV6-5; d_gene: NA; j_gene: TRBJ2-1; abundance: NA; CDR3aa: CASSRVSYNEQFF; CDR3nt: TGTGCCAGCAGCAGGGTGTCCTACAATGAGCAGTTCTTC